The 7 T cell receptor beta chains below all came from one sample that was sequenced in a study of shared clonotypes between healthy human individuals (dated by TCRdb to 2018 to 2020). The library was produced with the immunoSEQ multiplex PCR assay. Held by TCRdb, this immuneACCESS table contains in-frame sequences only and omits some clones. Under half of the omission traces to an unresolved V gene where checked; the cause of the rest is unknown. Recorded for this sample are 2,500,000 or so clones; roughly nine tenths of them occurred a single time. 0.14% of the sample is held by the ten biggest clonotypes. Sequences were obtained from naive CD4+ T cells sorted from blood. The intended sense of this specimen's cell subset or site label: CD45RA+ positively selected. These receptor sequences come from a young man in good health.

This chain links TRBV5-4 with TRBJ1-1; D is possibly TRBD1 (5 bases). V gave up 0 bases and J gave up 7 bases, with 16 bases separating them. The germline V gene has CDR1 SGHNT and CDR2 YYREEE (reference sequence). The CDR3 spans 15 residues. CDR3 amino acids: CASSLGQPQSDEAFF. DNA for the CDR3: TGTGCCAGCAGCTTGGGACAGCCTCAGAGTGATGAAGCTTTCTTT.

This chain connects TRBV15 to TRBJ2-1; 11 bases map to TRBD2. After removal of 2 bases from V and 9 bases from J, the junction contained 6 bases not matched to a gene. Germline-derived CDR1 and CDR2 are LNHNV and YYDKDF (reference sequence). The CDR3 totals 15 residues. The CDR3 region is CATSRLLAGETEQFF. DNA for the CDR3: TGTGCCACCAGCAGACTACTAGCGGGAGAAACTGAGCAGTTCTTC.

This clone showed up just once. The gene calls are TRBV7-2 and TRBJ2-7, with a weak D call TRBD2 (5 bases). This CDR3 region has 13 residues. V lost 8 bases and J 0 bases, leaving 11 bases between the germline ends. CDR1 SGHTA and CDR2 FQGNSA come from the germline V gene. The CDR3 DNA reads TGTGCCAGCGTACGGGGAAACTCCTACGAGCAGTACTTC. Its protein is CASVRGNSYEQYF.

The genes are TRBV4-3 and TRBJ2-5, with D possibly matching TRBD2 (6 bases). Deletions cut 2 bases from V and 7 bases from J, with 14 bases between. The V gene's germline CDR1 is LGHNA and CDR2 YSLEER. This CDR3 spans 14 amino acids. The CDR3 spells CASSQLAGAGTQYF. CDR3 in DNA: TGCGCCAGCAGCCAATTAGCAGGAGCGGGGACCCAGTACTTC.

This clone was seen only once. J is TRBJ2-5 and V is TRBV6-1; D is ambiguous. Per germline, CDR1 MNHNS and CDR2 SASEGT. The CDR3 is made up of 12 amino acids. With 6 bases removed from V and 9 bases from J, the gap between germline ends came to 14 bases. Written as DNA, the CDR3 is TGTGCCAGCAGCGCGCTTGATTTGCCCCAGTACTTC. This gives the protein CASSALDLPQYF.

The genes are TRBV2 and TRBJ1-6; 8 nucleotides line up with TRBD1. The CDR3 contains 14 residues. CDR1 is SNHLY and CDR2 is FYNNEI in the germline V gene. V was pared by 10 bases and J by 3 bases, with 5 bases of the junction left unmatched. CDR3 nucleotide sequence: TGTGCCACCTCGACAGGGGTCTATAATTCACCCCTCCACTTT. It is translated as CATSTGVYNSPLHF.

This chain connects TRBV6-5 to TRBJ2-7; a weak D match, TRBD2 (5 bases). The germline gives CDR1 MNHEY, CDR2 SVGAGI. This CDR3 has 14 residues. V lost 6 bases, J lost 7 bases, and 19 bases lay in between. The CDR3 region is CASSPASGEREQYF. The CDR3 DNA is TGTGCCAGCAGCCCCGCAAGCGGAGAGAGGGAGCAGTACTTC.